The clone carrying this T cell receptor (beta chain) was recorded at least ten times. Its target is not known. The sample belongs to a study of Graves' ophthalmopathy and Graves' hyperthyroidism. Study-level findings and limits: A 13-signature model separated ophthalmopathy from stable hyperthyroidism, about 90% sensitivity, around 79% specificity.

Amplification targeted the TCR beta CDR3 regions, with RNA transcripts as the source material. The first round was an RT-PCR with HTBI primers, and the second round was a multiplex PCR. TCRdb reprocessed the multiplex PCR reads via MiXCR and lists one record per CDR3 protein. The top ten clones hold around 6.6% of a sample with about 400,000 distinct CDR3 sequences, 15% to 17% of them seen once. Diagnosis relied on clinical symptoms, serum thyroxine, TRAb, thyroid ultrasound and orbital computed tomography. This CDR3 is 13 amino acids long. The ends were cut back, 6 bases at V and 1 base at J, with 9 bases in the middle. Germline lookup yields CDR1 MNHNS and CDR2 SASEGT.

This rearrangement joins TRBV6-1 to TRBJ1-1, with no clear D. Sequenced material: peripheral blood. The sequence derives from a woman younger than 35 with stable Graves' hyperthyroidism. CDR3 nucleotide sequence: TGTGCCAGCAGCAGGACGGAGAACACTGAAGCTTTCTTT. This encodes CASSRTENTEAFF.